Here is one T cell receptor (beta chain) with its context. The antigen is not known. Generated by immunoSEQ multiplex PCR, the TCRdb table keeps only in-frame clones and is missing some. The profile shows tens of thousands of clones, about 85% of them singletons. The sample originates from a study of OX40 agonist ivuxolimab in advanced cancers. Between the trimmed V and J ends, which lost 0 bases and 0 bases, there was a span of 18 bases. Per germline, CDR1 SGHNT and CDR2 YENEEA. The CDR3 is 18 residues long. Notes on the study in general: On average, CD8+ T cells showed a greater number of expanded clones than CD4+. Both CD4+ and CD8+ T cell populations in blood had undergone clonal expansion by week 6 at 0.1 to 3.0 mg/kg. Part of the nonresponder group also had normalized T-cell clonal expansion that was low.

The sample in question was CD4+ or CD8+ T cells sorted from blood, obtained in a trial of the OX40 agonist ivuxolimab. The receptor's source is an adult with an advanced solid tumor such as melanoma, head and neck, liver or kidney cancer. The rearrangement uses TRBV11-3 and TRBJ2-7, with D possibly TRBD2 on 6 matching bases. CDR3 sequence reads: CASSLDLKMGDSSYEQYF. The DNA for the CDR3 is TGTGCCAGCAGCTTAGATTTGAAAATGGGGGACTCCTCCTACGAGCAGTACTTC.